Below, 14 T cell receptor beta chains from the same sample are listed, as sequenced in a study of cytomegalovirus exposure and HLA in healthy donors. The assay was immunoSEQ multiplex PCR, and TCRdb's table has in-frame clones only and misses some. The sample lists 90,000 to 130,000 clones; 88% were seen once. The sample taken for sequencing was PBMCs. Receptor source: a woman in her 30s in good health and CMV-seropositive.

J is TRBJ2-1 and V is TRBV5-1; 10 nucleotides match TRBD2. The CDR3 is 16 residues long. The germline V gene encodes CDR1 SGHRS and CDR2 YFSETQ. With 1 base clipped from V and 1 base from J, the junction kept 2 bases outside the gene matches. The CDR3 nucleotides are TGCGCCAGCAGCTTGACTAGCGGGGCATCCTACAATGAGCAGTTCTTC. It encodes CASSLTSGASYNEQFF.

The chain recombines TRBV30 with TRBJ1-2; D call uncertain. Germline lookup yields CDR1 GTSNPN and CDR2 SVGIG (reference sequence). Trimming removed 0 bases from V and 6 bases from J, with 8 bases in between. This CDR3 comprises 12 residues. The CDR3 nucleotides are TGTGCCTGGAGTGTATCGGGGAATGGCTACACCTTC. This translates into CAWSVSGNGYTF.

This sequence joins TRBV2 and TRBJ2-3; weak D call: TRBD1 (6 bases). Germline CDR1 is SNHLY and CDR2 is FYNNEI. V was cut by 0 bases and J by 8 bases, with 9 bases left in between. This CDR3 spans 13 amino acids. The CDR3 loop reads CASSEAEGGTQYF. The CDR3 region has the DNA TGTGCCAGCAGTGAAGCTGAAGGGGGTACGCAGTATTTT.

Here the CDR3 reads CASSEKGMNTEAFF. CDR3 DNA sequence: TGTGCCAGCAGTGAGAAGGGGATGAACACTGAAGCTTTCTTT. The chain has TRBV2 and TRBJ1-1; tentative D call: TRBD1 (5 bases). Trimming took 3 bases from V and 0 from J, leaving 8 bases between them. The CDR3 is 14 residues long. Looked up from germline, CDR1 is SNHLY and CDR2 is FYNNEI. Full variable domain (rest looked up from reference TRBV2 and TRBJ1-1): EPEVTQTPSHQVTQMGQEVILRCVPISNHLYFYWYRQILGQKVEFLVSFYNNEISEKSEIFDDQFSVERPDGSNFTLKIRSTKLEDSAMYFCASSEKGMNTEAFFGQGTRLTVV.

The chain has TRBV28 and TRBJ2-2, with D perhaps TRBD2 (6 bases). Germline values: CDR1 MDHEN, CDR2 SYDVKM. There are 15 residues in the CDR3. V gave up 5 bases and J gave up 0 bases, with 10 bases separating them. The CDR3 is CASSTGLANTGELFF. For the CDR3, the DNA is TGTGCCAGCAGTACGGGACTGGCGAACACCGGGGAGCTGTTTTTT.

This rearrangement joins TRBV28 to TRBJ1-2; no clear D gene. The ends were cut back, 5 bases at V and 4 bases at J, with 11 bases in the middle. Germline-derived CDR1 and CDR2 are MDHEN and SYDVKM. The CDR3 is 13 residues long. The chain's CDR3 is CASSQTLFYGYTF. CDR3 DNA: TGTGCCAGCAGTCAAACCCTATTCTATGGCTACACCTTC.

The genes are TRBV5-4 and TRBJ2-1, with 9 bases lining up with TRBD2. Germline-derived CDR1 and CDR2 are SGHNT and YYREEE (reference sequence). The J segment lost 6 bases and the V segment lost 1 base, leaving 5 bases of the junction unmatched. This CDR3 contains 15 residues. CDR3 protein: CASSLRLAAFNEQFF. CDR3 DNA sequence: TGTGCCAGCAGCTTGAGACTAGCGGCGTTCAATGAGCAGTTCTTC.

The CDR3 region is CASRQQWATGELFF. CDR3 bases: TGTGCCAGCCGGCAGCAGTGGGCGACCGGGGAGCTGTTTTTT. This rearrangement joins TRBV7-2 to TRBJ2-2; D gene unclear. The CDR3 is 14 residues long. Looked up from germline, CDR1 is SGHTA and CDR2 is FQGNSA. V was clipped by 8 bases and J by 5 bases, with 15 bases between them.

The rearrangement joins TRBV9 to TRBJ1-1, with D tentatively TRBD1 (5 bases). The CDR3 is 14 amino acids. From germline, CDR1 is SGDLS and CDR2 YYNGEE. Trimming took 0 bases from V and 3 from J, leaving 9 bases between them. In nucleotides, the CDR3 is TGTGCCAGCAGCGTAGGGCTAGGGGACACTGAAGCTTTCTTT. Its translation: CASSVGLGDTEAFF. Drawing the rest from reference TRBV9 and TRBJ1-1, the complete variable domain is DSGVTQTPKHLITATGQRVTLRCSPRSGDLSVYWYQQSLDQGLQFLIQYYNGEERAKGNILERFSAQQFPDLHSELNLSSLELGDSALYFCASSVGLGDTEAFFGQGTRLTVV.

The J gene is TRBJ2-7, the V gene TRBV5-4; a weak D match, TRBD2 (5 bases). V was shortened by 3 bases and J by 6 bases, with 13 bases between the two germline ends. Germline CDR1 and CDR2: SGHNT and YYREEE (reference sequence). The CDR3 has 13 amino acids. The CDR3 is CASSYIASREQYF. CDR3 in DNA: TGTGCCAGCAGCTATATTGCTAGCCGCGAGCAGTACTTC.

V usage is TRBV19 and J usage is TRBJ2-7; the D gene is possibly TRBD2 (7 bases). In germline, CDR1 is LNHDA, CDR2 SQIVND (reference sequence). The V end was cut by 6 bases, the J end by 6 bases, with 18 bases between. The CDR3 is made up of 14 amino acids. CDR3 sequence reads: CASRSVGGRGEQYF. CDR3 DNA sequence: TGTGCCAGTAGATCGGTCGGGGGGCGAGGCGAGCAGTACTTC.

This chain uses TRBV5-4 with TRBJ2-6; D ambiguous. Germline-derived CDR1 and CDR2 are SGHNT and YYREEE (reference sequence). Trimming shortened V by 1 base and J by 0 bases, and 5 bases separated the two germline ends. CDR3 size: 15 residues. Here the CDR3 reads CASSLIGSGANVLTF. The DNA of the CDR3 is TGTGCCAGCAGCTTGATCGGCTCTGGGGCCAACGTCCTGACTTTC.

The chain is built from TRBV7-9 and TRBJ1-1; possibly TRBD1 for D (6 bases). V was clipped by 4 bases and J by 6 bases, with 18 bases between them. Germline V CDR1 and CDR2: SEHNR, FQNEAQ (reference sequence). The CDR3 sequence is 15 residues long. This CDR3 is CASSSPGVAVSEAFF. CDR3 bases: TGTGCCAGCAGCTCTCCAGGGGTGGCAGTGTCTGAAGCTTTCTTT.

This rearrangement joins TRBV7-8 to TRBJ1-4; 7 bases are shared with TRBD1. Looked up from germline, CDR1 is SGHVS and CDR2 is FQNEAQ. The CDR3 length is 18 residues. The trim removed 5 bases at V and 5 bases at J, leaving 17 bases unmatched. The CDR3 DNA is TGTGCCAGCAGCAATGACAGGGAAGATCGGTGGTGGAATGAAAAACTGTTTTTT. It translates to CASSNDREDRWWNEKLFF.